This T cell receptor beta chain was recorded in a study of Graves' ophthalmopathy and Graves' hyperthyroidism. General study findings and limits: Stable hyperthyroidism and ophthalmopathy were told apart by a 13-signature model, which achieved about 88% sensitivity and 65% to 83% specificity. Sensitivity of around 64% and specificity of around 72% were achieved by the model that predicted ophthalmopathy progression.

Amplification from RNA transcripts yielded the TCR beta CDR3 regions. An opening RT-PCR round employed HTBI primers and preceded a second-round multiplex PCR. TCRdb independently ran MiXCR on the multiplex PCR reads; one entry per CDR3 protein. This repertoire shows around 1.1 million distinct CDR3 sequences, around a third found once; its top ten account for approximately 12%. The germline V and J ends were trimmed by 4 bases and 3 bases, with 13 bases remaining between them. This CDR3 contains 14 residues. Aged 18 to 65, the patients with hyperthyroidism had under 2 months' duration and were newly diagnosed. Turning to this clonotype: Its antigen is undetermined.

Sequenced material: peripheral blood or thyroid tissue (not recorded which). This TCR came from an adult man with Graves' hyperthyroidism. V is TRBV12-3 or TRBV12-4 and J is TRBJ2-7; D is possibly TRBD1 (5 bases). CDR3 loop: CASSSMTANYEQYF. The CDR3 coding sequence is TGTGCCAGCAGTTCAATGACAGCCAACTACGAGCAGTACTTC.